This TCR beta chain was sequenced for a study of T cells generated in artificial thymic organoids (dated by TCRdb to 2015 to 2018). The study in broad terms: The TCR alpha and beta CDR3 repertoires of CD8 single positive T cells derived from in vitro artificial thymic organoids were compared with those of thymic and peripheral blood naive CD8 T cells. The repertoire sequencing data shown were described as representative of three independent experiments.

Comments on this clonotype: Its antigen remains undetermined. No base-level quality is on record; no much larger clone is a single base apart.

Germline trimming amounts to 5 bases on V and 3 bases on J, with 6 as the count of junction bases outside the gene matches. For CDR1 and CDR2, the germline V gene lists SGHTA and FQGNSA. The CDR3, from cysteine to phenylalanine, totals 15 residues. The CDR3 DNA has 45 bases and is translated from base 1. The paper's findings and limits, for the study overall: No skewed Valpha or Vbeta usage was observed in organoid-derived T cells, a finding that argues against dominance of unconventional lineages or clonal expansions. CD8 single positive T cells derived from organoids showed physiological TCR clonotype diversity comparable to the diversity seen in thymic and blood naive CD8 T cells.

Artificial thymic organoids were built by aggregating human HSPCs with MS5 murine stromal cells transduced with human DLL1, cultured at an air-liquid interface. The cells used to seed the organoids were FACS-purified CD34+CD3- hematopoietic stem and progenitor cells from which residual T cells had been depleted. The culture medium for the organoids was serum-free RB27, which consists of RPMI 1640 supplemented with B27, FLT3L, IL-7 and ascorbic acid. Before RNA extraction, CD3+TCRalphabeta+CD8 single positive T cells from both organoids and thymus were sorted by FACS. For each sample, the RNeasy Micro kit was used to purify total RNA from 40,000 to 200,000 sorted cells, and RNA quality was checked on an Agilent RNA 6000 Nano chip. TCRalpha and TCRbeta libraries were amplified separately by semi-nested PCR with Advantage 2 and reverse primers in the TRAC or TRBC constant regions. The amount of total RNA going into first-strand cDNA synthesis ranged between roughly 3 and 550 ng. TCR cDNA libraries were generated by 5'-RACE using the SMARTer PCR cDNA Synthesis kit, with a poly-dT primer for first-strand synthesis. Each semi-nested reverse primer in the constant region carried a 5-nucleotide sample-specific barcode, and the resulting products were cleaned up with the Zymo DNA Clean and Concentrator-5 kit. Up to ten barcoded samples were pooled, ligated to Illumina adaptors and sequenced as 2 x 150 bp paired-end reads on an Illumina MiSeq. The published analysis was carried out like this. Demultiplexed reads were aligned using BLAT against a custom library containing all human TRAV, TRAJ, TRBV, TRBD and TRBJ combinations from IMGT. The best BLAT hits were picked using pslCDnaFilter (-maxAligns=1, -ignoreIntrons), and custom Perl scripts were used to calculate clonotype frequencies. In-frame beta chains were kept once TCRdb had trimmed the public reads at Q25 with fastp and called clones with MiXCR. Under each unique CDR3 protein, matching rows form one entry showing the most common genes and DNA. For this entry, the V and J calls and clone size follow TCRdb and not the study's own pipeline. This sample is represented by 6,500 to 8,500 distinct CDR3 sequences; roughly a quarter of them were singletons. The ten top clones hold less than 3.5% of the sample.

This sequence was found in a human donor who gave cord blood stem cells for thymic organoid culture, a cardiac surgery patient who gave postnatal thymus, or a blood donor (not recorded which). The chain is assembled from TRBV7-2 and TRBJ2-1, with 8 bases in between that match TRBD2. Sequenced: naive CD8+ T cells grown in artificial thymic organoids from cord blood stem and progenitor cells. Sample cell subset or site, as interpreted from the label and publication: CD3+TCRalphabeta+CD8SP T cells; for blood, CD45RO-CCR7+ naive CD8+ T cells. The DNA is as follows: TGTGCCAGCAGCGCCAGCGGGGGATTCTACAATGAGCAGTTCTTC. Translated, it gives CASSASGGFYNEQFF.